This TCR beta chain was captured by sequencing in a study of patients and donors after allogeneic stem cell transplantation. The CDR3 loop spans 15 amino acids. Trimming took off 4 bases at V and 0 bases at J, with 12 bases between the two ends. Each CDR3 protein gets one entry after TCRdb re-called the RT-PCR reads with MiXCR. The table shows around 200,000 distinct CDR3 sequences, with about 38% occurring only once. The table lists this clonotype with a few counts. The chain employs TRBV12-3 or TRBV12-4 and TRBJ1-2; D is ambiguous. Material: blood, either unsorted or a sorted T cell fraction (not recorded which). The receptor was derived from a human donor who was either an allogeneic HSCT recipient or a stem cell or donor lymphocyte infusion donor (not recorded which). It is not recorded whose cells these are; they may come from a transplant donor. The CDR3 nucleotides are TGTGCCAGCAGTTCAGGCAGGAGCTCTAACTATGGCTACACCTTC. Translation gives CASSSGRSSNYGYTF.